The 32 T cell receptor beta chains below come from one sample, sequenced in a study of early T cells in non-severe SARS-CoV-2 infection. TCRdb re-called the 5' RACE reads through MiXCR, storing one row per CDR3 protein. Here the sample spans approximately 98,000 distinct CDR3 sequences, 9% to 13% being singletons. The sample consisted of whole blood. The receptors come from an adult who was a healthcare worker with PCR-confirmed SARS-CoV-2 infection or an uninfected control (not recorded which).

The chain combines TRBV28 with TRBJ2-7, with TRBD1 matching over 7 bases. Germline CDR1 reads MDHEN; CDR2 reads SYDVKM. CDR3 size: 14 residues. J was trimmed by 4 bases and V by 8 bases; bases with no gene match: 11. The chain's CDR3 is CASRPPGTAYEQYF. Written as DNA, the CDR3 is TGTGCCAGCCGCCCCCCCGGGACAGCATACGAGCAGTACTTC.

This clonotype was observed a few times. CDR3 bases: TGTGCCAGCAGTAAAACAGGCAGAACCTACGAGCAGTACTTC. Protein: CASSKTGRTYEQYF. The chain has TRBV28 and TRBJ2-7, with a possible D match to TRBD1 (5 bases). Per the germline V gene, CDR1 is MDHEN and CDR2 is SYDVKM. Trimming took off 5 bases at V and 2 bases at J, with 13 bases between the two ends. The CDR3 is 14 amino acids.

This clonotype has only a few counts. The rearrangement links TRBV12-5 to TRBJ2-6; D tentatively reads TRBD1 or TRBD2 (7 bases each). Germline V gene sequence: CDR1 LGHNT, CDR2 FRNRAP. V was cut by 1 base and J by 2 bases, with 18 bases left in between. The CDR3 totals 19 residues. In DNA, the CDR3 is TGTGCTAGTGGTTTGGACCCGGGGGGACAGAGACCTGGGGCCAACGTCCTGACTTTC. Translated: CASGLDPGGQRPGANVLTF.

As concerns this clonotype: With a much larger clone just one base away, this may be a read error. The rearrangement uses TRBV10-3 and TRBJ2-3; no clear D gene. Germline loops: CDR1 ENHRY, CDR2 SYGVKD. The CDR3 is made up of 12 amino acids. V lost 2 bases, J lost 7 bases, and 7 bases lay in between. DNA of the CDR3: TGTGCCATCAGTGAGAGGGCATATACGCAGTATTTT. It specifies CAISERAYTQYF.

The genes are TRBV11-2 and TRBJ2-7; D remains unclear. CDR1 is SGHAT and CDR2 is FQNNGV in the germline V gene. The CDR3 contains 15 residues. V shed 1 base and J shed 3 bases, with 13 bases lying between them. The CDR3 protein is CASSLGRLPIYEQYF. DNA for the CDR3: TGTGCCAGCAGCTTAGGACGTCTTCCTATCTACGAGCAGTACTTC.

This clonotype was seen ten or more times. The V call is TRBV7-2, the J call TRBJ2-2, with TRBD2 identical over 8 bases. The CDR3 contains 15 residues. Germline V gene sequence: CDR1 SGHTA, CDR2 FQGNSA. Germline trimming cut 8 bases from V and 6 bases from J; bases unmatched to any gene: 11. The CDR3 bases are TGTGCCAGCTTACCGGGACTAGGGTCTGCCGGGGAGCTGTTTTTT. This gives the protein CASLPGLGSAGELFF.

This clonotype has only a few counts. The CDR3 sequence is CASSHSLAGGPPQETQYF. For the CDR3, the DNA is TGCGCCAGCAGCCATTCACTAGCGGGGGGCCCCCCCCAAGAGACCCAGTACTTC. The rearrangement joins TRBV4-1 to TRBJ2-5, with TRBD2 identical over 12 bases. CDR1 MGHRA and CDR2 YSYEKL come from the germline V gene. This CDR3 has 18 amino acids. V lost 3 bases, J lost 1 base, and 9 bases stayed unmatched.

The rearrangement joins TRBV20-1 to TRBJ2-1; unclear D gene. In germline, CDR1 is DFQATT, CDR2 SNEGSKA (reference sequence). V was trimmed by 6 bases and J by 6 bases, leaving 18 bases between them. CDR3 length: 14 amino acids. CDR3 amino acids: CSAHPPVTGNEQFF. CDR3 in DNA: TGCAGTGCACACCCTCCAGTCACGGGCAATGAGCAGTTCTTC.

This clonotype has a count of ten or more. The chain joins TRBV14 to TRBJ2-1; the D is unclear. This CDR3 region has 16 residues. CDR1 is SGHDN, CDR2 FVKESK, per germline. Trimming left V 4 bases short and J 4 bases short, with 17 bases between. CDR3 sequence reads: CASSPGVSSEYNEQFF. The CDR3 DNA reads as TGTGCCAGCAGCCCAGGCGTAAGCAGTGAATACAATGAGCAGTTCTTC.

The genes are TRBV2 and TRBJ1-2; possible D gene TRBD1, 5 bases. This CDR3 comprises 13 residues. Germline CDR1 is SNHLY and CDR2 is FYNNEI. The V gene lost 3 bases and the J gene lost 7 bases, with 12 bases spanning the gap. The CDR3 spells CASSDARGSGYTF. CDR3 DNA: TGTGCCAGCAGTGATGCGCGGGGGAGTGGCTACACCTTC.

The CDR3 loop reads CASSQFGWETQYF. Here the CDR3 DNA reads TGTGCCAGCAGCCAGTTCGGATGGGAGACCCAGTACTTC. V and J are TRBV3-1 and TRBJ2-5; D is unclear. The CDR3 is 13 residues long. With 3 bases removed from V and 5 bases from J, the gap between germline ends came to 10 bases. Germline-derived CDR1 and CDR2 are LGHDT and YNNKEL (reference sequence).

CDR3 in DNA: TGCGCCAGCAGCCTAGCGGGAGGGGAGCAGTTCTTC. Residues: CASSLAGGEQFF. V is TRBV5-1 and J is TRBJ2-1, with 12 bases identical to TRBD2. The CDR3 is made up of 12 amino acids. The trim removed 4 bases at V and 10 bases at J, leaving 0 bases unmatched. CDR1 and CDR2 from the germline V gene are SGHRS and YFSETQ.

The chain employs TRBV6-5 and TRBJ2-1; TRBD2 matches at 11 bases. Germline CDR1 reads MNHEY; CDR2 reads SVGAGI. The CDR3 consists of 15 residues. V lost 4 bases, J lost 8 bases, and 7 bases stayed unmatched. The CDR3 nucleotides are TGTGCCAGCAGTTTTCAGACTAGCGGGGTGCATGAGCAGTTCTTC. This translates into CASSFQTSGVHEQFF.

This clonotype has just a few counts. The CDR3 DNA sequence: TGTGCCAGCTCACCGGGACAGGGGTTAGTGTTAAGCAATGAGCAGTTCTTC. Residues: CASSPGQGLVLSNEQFF. This chain uses TRBV18 with TRBJ2-1, with 10 positions matching TRBD1. The CDR3 length is 17 residues. The germline V gene has CDR1 KGHSH and CDR2 LQKENI. Germline trimming cut 3 bases from V and 6 bases from J; bases unmatched to any gene: 11.

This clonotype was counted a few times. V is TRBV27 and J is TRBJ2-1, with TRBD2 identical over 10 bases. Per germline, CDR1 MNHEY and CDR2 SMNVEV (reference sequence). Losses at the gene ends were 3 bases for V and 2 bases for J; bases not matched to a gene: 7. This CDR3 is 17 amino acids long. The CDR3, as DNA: TGTGCCAGCAGTTTCTCTACTAGCGGGGCTACCTACAATGAGCAGTTCTTC. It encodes CASSFSTSGATYNEQFF.

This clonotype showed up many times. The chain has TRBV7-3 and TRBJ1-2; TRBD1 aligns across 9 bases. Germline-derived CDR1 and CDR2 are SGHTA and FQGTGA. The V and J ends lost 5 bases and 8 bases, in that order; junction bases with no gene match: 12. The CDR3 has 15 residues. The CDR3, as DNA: TGTGCCAGCAGCCAGACGAACAGGGGGCCTGGCGGCTACACCTTC. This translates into CASSQTNRGPGGYTF.

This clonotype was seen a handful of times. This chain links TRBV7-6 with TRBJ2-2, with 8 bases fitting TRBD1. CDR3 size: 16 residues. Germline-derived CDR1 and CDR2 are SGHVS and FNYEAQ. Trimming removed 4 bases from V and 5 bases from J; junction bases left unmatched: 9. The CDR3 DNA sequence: TGTGCCAGCAGCTCAGGACAGGGTTGGAGGACCGGGGAGCTGTTTTTT. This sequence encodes CASSSGQGWRTGELFF.

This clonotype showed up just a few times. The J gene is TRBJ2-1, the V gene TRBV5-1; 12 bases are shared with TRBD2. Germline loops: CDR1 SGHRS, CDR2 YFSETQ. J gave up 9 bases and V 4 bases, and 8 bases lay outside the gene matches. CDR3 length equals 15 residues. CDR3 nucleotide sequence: TGCGCCAGCAGCAGAGGACTAGCGGGGACGGGTGAGCAGTTCTTC. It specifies CASSRGLAGTGEQFF.

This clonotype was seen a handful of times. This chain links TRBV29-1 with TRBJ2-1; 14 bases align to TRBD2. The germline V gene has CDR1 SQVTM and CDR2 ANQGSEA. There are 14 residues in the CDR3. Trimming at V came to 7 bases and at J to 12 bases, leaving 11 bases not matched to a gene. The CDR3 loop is CSATGTSGGGSQFF. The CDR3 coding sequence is TGCAGCGCTACCGGGACTAGCGGGGGCGGTTCGCAGTTCTTC.

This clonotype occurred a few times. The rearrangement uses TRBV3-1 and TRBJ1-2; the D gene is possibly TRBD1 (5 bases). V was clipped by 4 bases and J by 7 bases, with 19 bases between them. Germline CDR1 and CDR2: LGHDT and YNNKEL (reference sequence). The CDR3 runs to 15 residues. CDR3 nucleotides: TGTGCCAGCAGCCTCCCGGGCCGCGGGACCCGTGGCTACACCTTC. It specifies CASSLPGRGTRGYTF.

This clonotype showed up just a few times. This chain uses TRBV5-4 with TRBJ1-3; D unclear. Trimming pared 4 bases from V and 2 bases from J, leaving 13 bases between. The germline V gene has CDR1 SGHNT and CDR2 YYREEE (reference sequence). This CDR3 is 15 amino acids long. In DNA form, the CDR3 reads TGTGCCAGCAGCGACCGTCGGGTCCCTGGAAACACCATATATTTT. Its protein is CASSDRRVPGNTIYF. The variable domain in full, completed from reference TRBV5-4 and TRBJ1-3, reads ETGVTQSPTHLIKTRGQQVTLRCSSQSGHNTVSWYQQALGQGPQFIFQYYREEENGRGNFPPRFSGLQFPNYSSELNVNALELDDSALYLCASSDRRVPGNTIYFGEGSWLTVV.

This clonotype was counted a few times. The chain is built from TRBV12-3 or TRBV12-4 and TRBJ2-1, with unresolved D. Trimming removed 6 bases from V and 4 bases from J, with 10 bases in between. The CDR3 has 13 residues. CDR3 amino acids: CASSRLGYNEQFF. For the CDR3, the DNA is TGTGCCAGCAGCCGACTGGGATACAATGAGCAGTTCTTC.

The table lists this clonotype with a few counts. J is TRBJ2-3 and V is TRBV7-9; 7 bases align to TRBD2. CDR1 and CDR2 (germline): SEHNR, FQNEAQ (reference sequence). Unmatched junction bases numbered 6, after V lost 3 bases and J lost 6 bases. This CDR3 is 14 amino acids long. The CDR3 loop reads CASSFERERDTQYF. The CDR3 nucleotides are TGTGCCAGCAGCTTTGAGCGGGAACGGGATACGCAGTATTTT.

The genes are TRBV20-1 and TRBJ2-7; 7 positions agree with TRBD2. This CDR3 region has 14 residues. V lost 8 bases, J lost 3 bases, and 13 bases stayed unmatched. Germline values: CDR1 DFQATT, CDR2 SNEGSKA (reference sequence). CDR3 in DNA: TGCAGTCCCTGGCAGCGGGGCGCTGGCTACGAGCAGTACTTC. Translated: CSPWQRGAGYEQYF.

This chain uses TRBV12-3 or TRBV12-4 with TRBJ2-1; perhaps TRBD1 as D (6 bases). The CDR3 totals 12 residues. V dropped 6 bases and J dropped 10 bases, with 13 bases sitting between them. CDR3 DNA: TGTGCCAGCAGCAGGGGTCTCGGGGAGCAGTTCTTC. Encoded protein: CASSRGLGEQFF.

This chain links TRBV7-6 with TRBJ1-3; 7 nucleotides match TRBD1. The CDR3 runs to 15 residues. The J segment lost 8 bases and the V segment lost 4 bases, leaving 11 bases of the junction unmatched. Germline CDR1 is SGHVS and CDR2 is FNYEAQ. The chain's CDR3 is CASSSPGTAGDTIYF. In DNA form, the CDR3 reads TGTGCCAGCAGCTCCCCCGGGACAGCGGGCGACACCATATATTTT. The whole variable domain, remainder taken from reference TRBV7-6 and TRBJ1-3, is GAGVSQSPRYKVTKRGQDVALRCDPISGHVSLYWYRQALGQGPEFLTYFNYEAQQDKSGLPNDRFSAERPEGSISTLTIQRTEQRDSAMYRCASSSPGTAGDTIYFGEGSWLTVV.

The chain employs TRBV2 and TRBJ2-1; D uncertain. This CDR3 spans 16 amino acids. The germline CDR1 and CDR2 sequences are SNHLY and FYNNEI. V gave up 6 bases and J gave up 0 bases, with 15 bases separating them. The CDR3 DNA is TGTGCCAGCAGCTCGGACCGTCAAAGCTCCTACAATGAGCAGTTCTTC. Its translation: CASSSDRQSSYNEQFF.

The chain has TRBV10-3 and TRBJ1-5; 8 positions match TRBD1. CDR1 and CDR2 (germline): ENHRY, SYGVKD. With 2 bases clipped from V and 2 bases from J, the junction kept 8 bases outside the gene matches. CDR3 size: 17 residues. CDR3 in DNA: TGTGCCATCAGTGAGGGGTCAGGGGGCGCGGGCAATCAGCCCCAGCATTTT. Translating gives CAISEGSGGAGNQPQHF.

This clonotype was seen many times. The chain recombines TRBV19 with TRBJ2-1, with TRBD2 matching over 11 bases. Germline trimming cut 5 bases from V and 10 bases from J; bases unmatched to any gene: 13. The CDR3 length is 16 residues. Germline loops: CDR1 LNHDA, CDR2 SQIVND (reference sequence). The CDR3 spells CASSVLAGEPRPEQFF. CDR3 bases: TGTGCCAGTAGTGTACTAGCGGGAGAGCCAAGGCCGGAGCAGTTCTTC. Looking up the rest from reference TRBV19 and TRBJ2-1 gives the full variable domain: DGGITQSPKYLFRKEGQNVTLSCEQNLNHDAMYWYRQDPGQGLRLIYYSQIVNDFQKGDIAEGYSVSREKKESFPLTVTSAQKNPTAFYLCASSVLAGEPRPEQFFGPGTRLTVL.

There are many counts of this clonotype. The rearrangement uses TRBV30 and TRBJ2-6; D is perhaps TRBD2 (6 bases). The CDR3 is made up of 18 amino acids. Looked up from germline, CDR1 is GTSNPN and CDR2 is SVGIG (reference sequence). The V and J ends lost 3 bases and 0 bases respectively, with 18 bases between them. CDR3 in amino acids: CAWRKWGLPSSGANVLTF. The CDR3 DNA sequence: TGTGCCTGGAGGAAATGGGGACTGCCGTCCTCTGGGGCCAACGTCCTGACTTTC.

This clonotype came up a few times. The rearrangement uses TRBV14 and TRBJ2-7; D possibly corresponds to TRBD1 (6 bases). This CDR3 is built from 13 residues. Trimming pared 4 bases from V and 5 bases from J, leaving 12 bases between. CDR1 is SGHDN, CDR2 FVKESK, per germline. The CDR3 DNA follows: TGTGCCAGCAGCCCGTCGGACAGCCACGAGCAGTACTTC. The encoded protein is CASSPSDSHEQYF.

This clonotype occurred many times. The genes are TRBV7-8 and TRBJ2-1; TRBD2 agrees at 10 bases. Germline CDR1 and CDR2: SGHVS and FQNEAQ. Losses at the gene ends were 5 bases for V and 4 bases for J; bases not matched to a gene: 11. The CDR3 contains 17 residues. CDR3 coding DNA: TGTGCCAGCAGCCCAAGACTAGCGGGCGGCTCGTACAATGAGCAGTTCTTC. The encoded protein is CASSPRLAGGSYNEQFF.